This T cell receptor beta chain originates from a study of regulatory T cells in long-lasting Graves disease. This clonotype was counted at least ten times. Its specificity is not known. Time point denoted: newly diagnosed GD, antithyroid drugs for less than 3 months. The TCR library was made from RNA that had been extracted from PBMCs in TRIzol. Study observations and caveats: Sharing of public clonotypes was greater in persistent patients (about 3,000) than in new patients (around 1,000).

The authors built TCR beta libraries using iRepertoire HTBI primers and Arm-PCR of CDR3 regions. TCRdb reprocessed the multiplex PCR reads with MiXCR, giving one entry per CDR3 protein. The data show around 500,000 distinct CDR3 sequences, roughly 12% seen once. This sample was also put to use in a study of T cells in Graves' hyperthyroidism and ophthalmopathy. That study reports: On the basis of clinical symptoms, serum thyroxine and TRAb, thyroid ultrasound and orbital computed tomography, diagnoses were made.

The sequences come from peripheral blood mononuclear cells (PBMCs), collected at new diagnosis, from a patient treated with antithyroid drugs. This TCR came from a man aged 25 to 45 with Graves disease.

The CDR3 DNA sequence: TGTGCCACGAAACCCGGCGGCATTGGCTATGGCTACACCTTC. Its translation is CATKPGGIGYGYTF. The chain has TRBV7-6 and TRBJ1-2; no firm D call. This CDR3 region has 14 residues. Germline V CDR1 and CDR2: SGHVS, FNYEAQ. Trimming shortened V by 10 bases and J by 4 bases, and 19 bases separated the two germline ends. Looking up the rest from reference TRBV7-6 and TRBJ1-2 gives the full variable domain: GAGVSQSPRYKVTKRGQDVALRCDPISGHVSLYWYRQALGQGPEFLTYFNYEAQQDKSGLPNDRFSAERPEGSISTLTIQRTEQRDSAMYRCATKPGGIGYGYTFGSGTRLTVV.